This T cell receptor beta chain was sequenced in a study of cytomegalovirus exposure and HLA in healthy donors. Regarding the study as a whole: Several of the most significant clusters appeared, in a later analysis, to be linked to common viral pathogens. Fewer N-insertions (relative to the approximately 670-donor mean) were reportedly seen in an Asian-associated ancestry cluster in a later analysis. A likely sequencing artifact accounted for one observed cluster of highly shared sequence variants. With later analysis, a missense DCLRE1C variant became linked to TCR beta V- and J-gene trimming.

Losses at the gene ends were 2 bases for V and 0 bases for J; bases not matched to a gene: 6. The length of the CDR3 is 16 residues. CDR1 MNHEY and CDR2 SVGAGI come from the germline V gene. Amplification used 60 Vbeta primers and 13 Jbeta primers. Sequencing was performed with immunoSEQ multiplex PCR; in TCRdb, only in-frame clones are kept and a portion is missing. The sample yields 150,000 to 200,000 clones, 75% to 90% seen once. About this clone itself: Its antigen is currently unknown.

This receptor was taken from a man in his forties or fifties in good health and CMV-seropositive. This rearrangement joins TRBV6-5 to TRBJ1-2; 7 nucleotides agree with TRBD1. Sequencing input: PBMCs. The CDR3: CASSYVGQSTNYGYTF. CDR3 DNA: TGTGCCAGCAGTTACGTGGGACAGTCGACTAACTATGGCTACACCTTC.